The 26 T cell receptor beta chains in this list originate from one sample, sequenced in a study of T cell changes during pregnancy in multiple sclerosis. TCRdb's table, derived via immunoSEQ multiplex PCR, lists solely in-frame clones and lacks some. The table lists about 61,000 clones, 80% to 90% of them singletons. The sequencing used peripheral blood, collected in the first trimester of pregnancy. These receptors were collected from a female donor in good health, enrolled as a control in a pregnancy study.

The J gene is TRBJ2-7, the V gene TRBV10-3; 8 nucleotides align to TRBD1. The CDR3 extends over 15 amino acids. J was trimmed by 5 bases and V by 0 bases; bases with no gene match: 6. Germline CDR1 ENHRY, CDR2 SYGVKD. CDR3 region: CAISESTGARDEQYF. In DNA form, the CDR3 reads TGTGCCATCAGTGAGTCGACAGGGGCTAGGGACGAGCAGTACTTC.

V gene TRBV30 combines with J gene TRBJ2-2; D gene ambiguous. The CDR3 covers 14 residues. The germline V gene encodes CDR1 GTSNPN and CDR2 SVGIG (reference sequence). Trimming stripped 3 bases from V and 1 base from J, with 9 bases between. For the CDR3, the DNA is TGTGCCTGGAGACTCCCGCGGAACACCGGGGAGCTGTTTTTT. Its translation: CAWRLPRNTGELFF.

The gene calls are TRBV10-3 and TRBJ1-2; weak D call: TRBD1 (5 bases). In germline, CDR1 is ENHRY, CDR2 SYGVKD. The CDR3 has 14 amino acids. Trimming removed 2 bases from V and 7 bases from J, with 14 bases in between. CDR3 sequence: CAISETFQGIGYTF. CDR3 in DNA: TGTGCCATCAGTGAGACTTTCCAGGGAATTGGCTACACCTTC.

CDR3 DNA: TGTGCCAGCAGCTTGGGGGCCAGAGCGGGGGAGGAGACCCAGTACTTC. It codes for CASSLGARAGEETQYF. This chain uses TRBV5-4 with TRBJ2-5, with 8 bases aligning to TRBD2. V was clipped by 0 bases and J by 5 bases; unmatched bases: 9. The CDR3 loop spans 16 amino acids. Germline values: CDR1 SGHNT, CDR2 YYREEE (reference sequence).

This chain joins TRBV7-2 and TRBJ2-5, with D maybe TRBD1 (6 bases). V shed 1 base and J shed 4 bases, with 10 bases lying between them. There are 14 residues in the CDR3. Germline CDR1 SGHTA, CDR2 FQGNSA. The CDR3 loop is CASSLVGGGETQYF. CDR3 nucleotide sequence: TGTGCCAGCAGCTTAGTAGGGGGTGGAGAGACCCAGTACTTC.

The chain couples TRBV7-2 to TRBJ2-3; the match to TRBD1 covers 9 bases. V gave up 3 bases and J gave up 1 base; unmatched junction bases: 5. Per germline, CDR1 SGHTA and CDR2 FQGNSA. This CDR3 region has 16 residues. CDR3 sequence: CASSFAGQGGTDTQYF. Here the CDR3 DNA reads TGTGCCAGCAGCTTTGCGGGACAGGGTGGCACAGATACGCAGTATTTT.

This chain links TRBV11-3 with TRBJ2-7; D is perhaps TRBD1 (7 bases). In germline, CDR1 is SGHNT, CDR2 YENEEA. The CDR3 has 13 residues. Trimming pared 1 base from V and 6 bases from J, leaving 10 bases between. This CDR3 reads CASSLGQGGEQYF. The DNA of the CDR3 is TGTGCCAGCAGCTTAGGGCAGGGGGGCGAGCAGTACTTC. Full variable domain (outside the CDR3, taken from reference TRBV11-3 and TRBJ2-7): EAGVVQSPRYKIIEKKQPVAFWCNPISGHNTLYWYLQNLGQGPELLIRYENEEAVDDSQLPKDRFSAERLKGVDSTLKIQPAELGDSAVYLCASSLGQGGEQYFGPGTRLTVT.

V and J are TRBV30 and TRBJ2-6; D unclear. V lost 1 base to trimming and J lost 4 bases, with 11 bases between them. This CDR3 is built from 15 residues. Germline V gene sequence: CDR1 GTSNPN, CDR2 SVGIG (reference sequence). CDR3 residues: CAWSDRLLGANVLTF. Written as DNA, the CDR3 is TGTGCCTGGAGTGATAGACTGCTCGGGGCCAACGTCCTGACTTTC.

The chain carries TRBV7-2 and TRBJ1-2; D gene uncertain. V gave up 3 bases and J gave up 0 bases, with 5 bases separating them. CDR1 and CDR2 (germline): SGHTA, FQGNSA. The CDR3 is 13 residues long. The CDR3 protein is CASSFDTNYGYTF. CDR3 DNA sequence: TGTGCCAGCAGCTTTGACACTAACTATGGCTACACCTTC.

The CDR3 spells CSAQVQGQRNQPQHF. In DNA form, the CDR3 reads TGCAGCGCCCAGGTGCAGGGGCAACGCAATCAGCCCCAGCATTTT. J is TRBJ1-5 and V is TRBV29-1; D might be TRBD1 (6 bases). The CDR3 has 15 amino acids. Per the germline V gene, CDR1 is SQVTM and CDR2 is ANQGSEA. V gave up 7 bases and J gave up 2 bases, with 18 bases separating them.

The J gene is TRBJ1-1, the V gene TRBV5-1; 7 nucleotides match TRBD1. Germline trimming cut 2 bases from V and 3 bases from J; bases unmatched to any gene: 4. Germline V gene data show CDR1 as SGHRS and CDR2 as YFSETQ. The CDR3 length is 14 residues. CDR3 region: CASSFRDRDTEAFF. CDR3 nucleotide sequence: TGCGCCAGCAGCTTCCGGGACAGAGACACTGAAGCTTTCTTT.

The rearrangement uses TRBV4-1 and TRBJ2-5; tentatively, D is TRBD2 (6 bases). The CDR3 runs 14 residues. From germline, CDR1 is MGHRA and CDR2 YSYEKL. The V gene lost 3 bases and the J gene lost 2 bases, with 10 bases spanning the gap. As DNA, the CDR3 is TGCGCCAGCAGCCAGGCCGGGGGTCAAGAGACCCAGTACTTC. It yields the protein CASSQAGGQETQYF.

The gene calls are TRBV7-2 and TRBJ2-5; D is perhaps TRBD1 (6 bases). Germline V gene lookup returns CDR1 SGHTA and CDR2 FQGNSA. The germline V and J ends were trimmed by 3 bases and 3 bases, with 8 bases remaining between them. The CDR3 runs to 13 residues. Here the CDR3 reads CASSFAGEETQYF. The CDR3 DNA reads TGTGCCAGCAGCTTCGCAGGGGAAGAGACCCAGTACTTC.

The chain carries TRBV5-4 and TRBJ2-1; D call uncertain. The CDR3 is 11 amino acids. Germline V gene sequence: CDR1 SGHNT, CDR2 YYREEE (reference sequence). V lost 0 bases and J 10 bases, leaving 5 bases between the germline ends. CDR3: CASSLVGEQFF. In nucleotides, the CDR3 is TGTGCCAGCAGCTTGGTTGGCGAGCAGTTCTTC. The full variable domain, in which reference TRBV5-4 and TRBJ2-1 provide the parts outside the CDR3, is ETGVTQSPTHLIKTRGQQVTLRCSSQSGHNTVSWYQQALGQGPQFIFQYYREEENGRGNFPPRFSGLQFPNYSSELNVNALELDDSALYLCASSLVGEQFFGPGTRLTVL.

The chain combines TRBV18 with TRBJ2-2; 10 bases fit TRBD2. V lost 0 bases, J lost 4 bases, and 2 bases stayed unmatched. The CDR3 contains 16 residues. Germline assignment: CDR1 KGHSH and CDR2 LQKENI. The CDR3 protein is CASSPPSGGVTGELFF. The CDR3 nucleotides are TGTGCCAGCTCACCACCCAGCGGGGGGGTCACCGGGGAGCTGTTTTTT.

The rearrangement uses TRBV5-1 and TRBJ2-3; no clear D. Germline V gene lookup returns CDR1 SGHRS and CDR2 YFSETQ. V lost 3 bases and J lost 4, with 15 bases in between. The CDR3 has 15 residues. In DNA, the CDR3 is TGCGCCAGCAGCTCGCGTGGCCAAAGCGCAGATACGCAGTATTTT. Protein product: CASSSRGQSADTQYF.

V and J are TRBV9 and TRBJ2-2, with D possibly TRBD1 on 6 matching bases. Germline CDR1 reads SGDLS; CDR2 reads YYNGEE. Trimming shortened V by 4 bases and J by 4 bases, and 26 bases separated the two germline ends. This CDR3 is built from 19 residues. DNA of the CDR3: TGTGCCAGCAGCCAAACCCTTCATGGGACATCCCGGGGCACCGGGGAGCTGTTTTTT. Encoded protein: CASSQTLHGTSRGTGELFF.

This chain joins TRBV6-5 and TRBJ1-1; no reliable D call. Germline lookup yields CDR1 MNHEY and CDR2 SVGAGI. Between the trimmed V and J ends, which lost 5 bases and 4 bases, there was a span of 11 bases. The length of the CDR3 is 13 residues. CDR3 region: CASSKRGATEAFF. Written as DNA, the CDR3 is TGTGCCAGCAGTAAGCGGGGAGCCACTGAAGCTTTCTTT.

CDR3 region: CASSPGGPRTGELFF. The CDR3 DNA follows: TGTGCCAGCAGCCCGGGGGGGCCCCGGACCGGGGAGCTGTTTTTT. This rearrangement joins TRBV4-2 to TRBJ2-2; 8 positions match TRBD2. In germline, CDR1 is LGHNA, CDR2 YNFKEQ. V dropped 4 bases and J dropped 5; count of bases not matched to a gene: 6. There are 15 residues in the CDR3.

V is TRBV12-5 and J is TRBJ2-5; TRBD2 might be the D (7 bases). The germline V and J ends were trimmed by 6 bases and 0 bases, with 14 bases remaining between them. Germline loops: CDR1 LGHNT, CDR2 FRNRAP. The CDR3 has 15 amino acids. This chain's CDR3 is CASGPGGGNQETQYF. DNA of the CDR3: TGTGCTAGTGGCCCCGGCGGGGGCAACCAAGAGACCCAGTACTTC.

V and J are TRBV9 and TRBJ2-2, with D unresolved. Germline-derived CDR1 and CDR2 are SGDLS and YYNGEE. Trimming left V 0 bases short and J 1 base short, with 4 bases between. CDR3 size: 14 residues. The CDR3 DNA follows: TGTGCCAGCAGCGTAGTCTGGAACACCGGGGAGCTGTTTTTT. This codes for CASSVVWNTGELFF.

The J gene is TRBJ2-4, the V gene TRBV19, with TRBD2 as a possible D gene (6 bases). The CDR3 has 16 amino acids. With 5 bases removed from V and 1 base from J, the gap between germline ends came to 15 bases. Germline V gene lookup returns CDR1 LNHDA and CDR2 SQIVND (reference sequence). The CDR3 sequence: CASSARDSGAKNIQYF. The DNA for the CDR3 is TGTGCCAGTAGTGCAAGGGACTCCGGTGCCAAAAACATTCAGTACTTC.

The V gene is TRBV2, the J gene TRBJ2-6, with D possibly being TRBD1 (5 bases). CDR1 is SNHLY, CDR2 FYNNEI, per germline. The CDR3 has 15 amino acids. With 8 bases removed from V and 0 bases from J, the gap between germline ends came to 11 bases. The CDR3 reads CASRIGASGANVLTF. In DNA form, the CDR3 reads TGTGCCAGCCGAATAGGGGCCTCTGGGGCCAACGTCCTGACTTTC.

The rearrangement uses TRBV19 and TRBJ1-1; 7 bases line up with TRBD1. With V trimmed by 0 bases and J by 1 base, 2 bases remained unmatched. The CDR3 consists of 15 residues. Germline CDR1 is LNHDA and CDR2 is SQIVND (reference sequence). The DNA for the CDR3 is TGTGCCAGTAGTATAGAGGACAGGTGGAACACTGAAGCTTTCTTT. Protein sequence: CASSIEDRWNTEAFF.

This chain uses TRBV5-5 with TRBJ2-3, with D tentatively TRBD2 (6 bases). The CDR3 covers 15 residues. Trimming pared 3 bases from V and 2 bases from J, leaving 13 bases between. In germline, CDR1 is SGHKS, CDR2 YYEKEE (reference sequence). The CDR3 region has the DNA TGTGCCAGCAGCTCACGGAGGGGTTCCACAGATACGCAGTATTTT. Translated: CASSSRRGSTDTQYF. Full variable domain (missing parts from reference TRBV5-5 and TRBJ2-3): DAGVTQSPTHLIKTRGQQVTLRCSPISGHKSVSWYQQVLGQGPQFIFQYYEKEERGRGNFPDRFSARQFPNYSSELNVNALLLGDSALYLCASSSRRGSTDTQYFGPGTRLTVL.

The rearrangement uses TRBV27 and TRBJ1-4; D perhaps matches TRBD1 (6 bases). This CDR3 region has 15 residues. Deletions cut 8 bases from V and 5 bases from J, with 18 bases between. Germline CDR1 reads MNHEY; CDR2 reads SMNVEV (reference sequence). The CDR3 DNA follows: TGTGCCAGCGGATTTAATAGGCAGGGGAATGAAAAACTGTTTTTT. This sequence encodes CASGFNRQGNEKLFF.